Listed here is a single T cell receptor (beta chain). As yet, its antigen is unknown. This specimen comes from a study of shared clonotypes between healthy human individuals. Study-level information: CD8 memory received one plate per donor, CD8 naive two, CD4 memory three and CD4 naive three.

The CDR3 has 14 amino acids. In germline, CDR1 is KGHSH, CDR2 LQKENI. Trimming left V 3 bases short and J 3 bases short, with 11 bases between. Deep level was the assay's run setting. The data were produced by immunoSEQ multiplex PCR, yet TCRdb's version contains in-frame clones alone and is incomplete. The sample carries millions of clones, approximately 94% recorded once. Study-wide points: The researchers took only blood, and tissue repertoires probably look different.

V usage is TRBV18 and J usage is TRBJ1-1; unclear D gene. This clonotype was sampled from a young man in good health. The material sequenced was naive CD4+ T cells sorted from blood. Indicated subset: CD45RA+ positively selected. This CDR3 reads CASSPNGLYTEAFF. As DNA, the CDR3 is TGTGCCAGCTCACCCAACGGCCTATACACTGAAGCTTTCTTT.